The next 21 T cell receptor beta chains were all read from a single sample in a study of cytotoxic CD8 clonotypes in ibrutinib-treated CLL. The assay was immunoSEQ multiplex PCR, and TCRdb's table has in-frame clones only and misses some. In the table there are 130,000 to 150,000 clones, about 79% of which are singletons. The sample was PBMCs, taken after 12 months of ibrutinib treatment. Receptors were obtained from a human donor with chronic lymphocytic leukemia.

CDR3 protein: CATRTQKQETQYF. In nucleotides, the CDR3 is TGTGCCACCCGGACCCAAAAACAGGAGACCCAGTACTTC. The rearrangement joins TRBV28 to TRBJ2-5, with D unclear. Trimming took off 10 bases at V and 5 bases at J, with 17 bases between the two ends. This CDR3 comprises 13 residues. The germline CDR1 and CDR2 sequences are MDHEN and SYDVKM.

Concerning this clone: Distinct nucleotide sequences in the sample also encode this CDR3. The chain couples TRBV5-1 to TRBJ2-7; D is ambiguous. The CDR3 totals 13 residues. Trimming shortened V by 0 bases and J by 1 base, and 5 bases separated the two germline ends. CDR1 is SGHRS, CDR2 YFSETQ, per germline. CDR3 sequence: CASSLVGSYEQYF. DNA of the CDR3: TGCGCCAGCAGCTTGGTGGGATCCTACGAGCAGTACTTC.

Here the CDR3 reads CASSRDPNNEQFF. The CDR3 nucleotides are TGTGCCAGCAGCCGGGACCCAAACAATGAGCAGTTCTTC. This chain connects TRBV6-5 to TRBJ2-1; D tentatively fits TRBD1 or TRBD2 (5 bases each). CDR1 is MNHEY, CDR2 SVGAGI, per germline. This CDR3 contains 13 residues. The V end was cut by 6 bases, the J end by 5 bases, with 11 bases between.

The V call is TRBV5-4, the J call TRBJ2-7; D is tentatively TRBD1 or TRBD2 (6 bases each). In germline, CDR1 is SGHNT, CDR2 YYREEE (reference sequence). Trimming removed 2 bases at V and 0 bases at J, with 15 bases between. The CDR3 covers 16 residues. CDR3 amino acids: CASSFGGGIPSYEQYF. CDR3 bases: TGTGCCAGCAGCTTCGGGGGCGGCATACCCTCCTACGAGCAGTACTTC. The variable domain in full, completed from reference TRBV5-4 and TRBJ2-7, reads ETGVTQSPTHLIKTRGQQVTLRCSSQSGHNTVSWYQQALGQGPQFIFQYYREEENGRGNFPPRFSGLQFPNYSSELNVNALELDDSALYLCASSFGGGIPSYEQYFGPGTRLTVT.

This clone is a singleton in its sample. The chain carries TRBV9 and TRBJ2-1; the match to TRBD1 covers 10 bases. This CDR3 spans 13 amino acids. The V gene's germline CDR1 is SGDLS and CDR2 YYNGEE. Trimming removed 2 bases from V and 14 bases from J; junction bases left unmatched: 7. CDR3 DNA: TGTGCCAGCAGCGTCGGGACAGGGGAGATTGAGTTCTTC. Translated, it gives CASSVGTGEIEFF.

V and J are TRBV19 and TRBJ2-1, with 10 bases aligning to TRBD1. V shed 3 bases, J shed 0 bases, and the junction held 5 bases outside the gene matches. CDR1 LNHDA and CDR2 SQIVND come from the germline V gene (reference sequence). The CDR3 totals 17 residues. CDR3 region: CASSMGDRGFSYNEQFF. The CDR3 bases are TGTGCCAGTAGTATGGGGGACAGGGGATTCTCCTACAATGAGCAGTTCTTC.

Regarding this clone: A much larger clone lies a single base off, so this may be a read error. Other DNA sequences in this specimen translate into the identical CDR3. CDR3 in DNA: TGCGCCAGCAGCCCCCAGCGGAACACTGAAGCTTTCTTT. Translation gives CASSPQRNTEAFF. The chain carries TRBV11-2 and TRBJ1-1, with D hard to call. Germline CDR1 reads SGHAT; CDR2 reads FQNNGV. This CDR3 is 13 amino acids long.

The J gene is TRBJ2-3, the V gene TRBV7-7; 9 bases align to TRBD2. In germline, CDR1 is SSHAT, CDR2 FNYEAQ (reference sequence). Trimming at V came to 1 base and at J to 0 bases, leaving 5 bases not matched to a gene. There are 17 residues in the CDR3. The CDR3 region is CASSLGPGLASTDTQYF. The CDR3 DNA reads TGTGCCAGCAGCTTAGGCCCGGGACTAGCTAGCACAGATACGCAGTATTTT.

The chain carries TRBV25-1 and TRBJ2-7; 8 bases agree with TRBD2. The CDR3 runs to 15 residues. V lost 5 bases to trimming and J lost 9 bases; unmatched junction nucleotides: 15. Germline-derived CDR1 and CDR2 are MGHDK and SYGVNS. The CDR3 DNA reads as TGTGCCAGCAGTCTCTGGGGGGCGGGAGGCCACCGGCAGTACTTC. Translation: CASSLWGAGGHRQYF.

This clone was recorded only once. The chain recombines TRBV5-1 with TRBJ2-5; 9 bases agree with TRBD1. This CDR3 contains 15 residues. CDR1 is SGHRS, CDR2 YFSETQ, per germline. V was clipped by 4 bases and J by 2 bases; unmatched bases: 6. The chain's CDR3 is CASSGGTGTQETQYF. The CDR3 DNA reads as TGCGCCAGCAGCGGGGGGACAGGGACTCAAGAGACCCAGTACTTC. Using reference TRBV5-1 and TRBJ2-5 for the parts outside the CDR3, the full variable domain is KAGVTQTPRYLIKTRGQQVTLSCSPISGHRSVSWYQQTPGQGLQFLFEYFSETQRNKGNFPGRFSGRQFSNSRSEMNVSTLELGDSALYLCASSGGTGTQETQYFGPGTRLLVL.

The rearrangement links TRBV5-1 to TRBJ1-1, with no clear D. There are 13 residues in the CDR3. Germline-derived CDR1 and CDR2 are SGHRS and YFSETQ. The ends were cut back, 3 bases at V and 1 base at J, with 7 bases in the middle. The CDR3 coding sequence is TGCGCCAGCAGCTGGGCGGCGAACACTGAAGCTTTCTTT. The encoded protein is CASSWAANTEAFF.

The rearrangement links TRBV7-9 to TRBJ2-3, with D possibly called TRBD1 or TRBD2 (5 bases each). Trimming pared 1 base from V and 5 bases from J, leaving 16 bases between. The CDR3 extends over 16 amino acids. Germline V CDR1 and CDR2: SEHNR, FQNEAQ (reference sequence). In DNA, the CDR3 is TGTGCCAGCAGCTTAGAGTGGGCAGGGAGACAAGATACGCAGTATTTT. It translates to CASSLEWAGRQDTQYF.

The V call is TRBV5-8, the J call TRBJ1-5; TRBD1 agrees at 10 bases. The CDR3 loop spans 15 amino acids. Germline CDR1 and CDR2: SGHTS and YDEGEE. Trimming at V came to 4 bases and at J to 1 base, leaving 2 bases not matched to a gene. The CDR3 protein is CASSKGQGSNQPQHF. The CDR3 coding sequence is TGTGCCAGCAGCAAGGGACAGGGGAGCAATCAGCCCCAGCATTTT.

The J gene is TRBJ2-7, the V gene TRBV9; D not certain. The CDR3 is made up of 15 amino acids. The V gene's germline CDR1 is SGDLS and CDR2 YYNGEE. V lost 0 bases and J lost 3, with 13 bases in between. In DNA, the CDR3 is TGTGCCAGCAGCGTAGAGGGTTCCCAGTTCTACGAGCAGTACTTC. Amino acids: CASSVEGSQFYEQYF.

This clone was observed a few times. The genes are TRBV7-9 and TRBJ2-2; D is unresolved. In germline, CDR1 is SEHNR, CDR2 FQNEAQ (reference sequence). Trimming took off 1 base at V and 1 base at J, with 7 bases between the two ends. The CDR3 covers 15 residues. The DNA of the CDR3 is TGTGCCAGCAGCTTAGGACGCCTGAACACCGGGGAGCTGTTTTTT. Translating gives CASSLGRLNTGELFF.

The gene calls are TRBV7-6 and TRBJ1-5; 7 bases fit TRBD1. There are 15 residues in the CDR3. Germline V lookup: CDR1 SGHVS, CDR2 FNYEAQ. The J segment lost 6 bases and the V segment lost 5 bases, leaving 10 bases of the junction unmatched. The CDR3 coding sequence is TGTGCCAGCAGCCCCCGACAGGGATCTTCTCAGCCCCAGCATTTT. It codes for CASSPRQGSSQPQHF.

The gene calls are TRBV5-1 and TRBJ2-1; TRBD2 agrees at 12 bases. The CDR3 is 17 residues long. Germline V gene sequence: CDR1 SGHRS, CDR2 YFSETQ. J was trimmed by 3 bases and V by 4 bases; bases with no gene match: 8. The CDR3 DNA is TGCGCCAGCAGCACCCCTAGCGGGAGGGCCAACTACAATGAGCAGTTCTTC. The encoded protein is CASSTPSGRANYNEQFF.

This chain joins TRBV5-1 and TRBJ2-7, with unresolved D. V was trimmed by 2 bases and J by 0 bases, leaving 12 bases between them. The CDR3 contains 15 residues. The germline V gene encodes CDR1 SGHRS and CDR2 YFSETQ. In DNA, the CDR3 is TGCGCCAGCAGCTTCGGTAGGTCAGACTCCTACGAGCAGTACTTC. Protein: CASSFGRSDSYEQYF.

The genes are TRBV10-3 and TRBJ2-3; D unclear. The CDR3 has 14 amino acids. Per germline, CDR1 ENHRY and CDR2 SYGVKD. V dropped 7 bases and J dropped 4 bases, with 15 bases sitting between them. CDR3 protein: CAITHTQSPDTQYF. The CDR3 DNA sequence: TGTGCCATCACCCACACCCAGTCCCCAGATACGCAGTATTTT.

The chain employs TRBV19 and TRBJ2-2; the match to TRBD1 covers 9 bases. After removal of 3 bases from V and 7 bases from J, the junction contained 6 bases not matched to a gene. The germline gives CDR1 LNHDA, CDR2 SQIVND (reference sequence). This CDR3 contains 15 residues. This chain's CDR3 is CASSIGQGSGGELFF. CDR3 sequence (DNA): TGTGCCAGTAGTATCGGACAGGGGTCAGGCGGGGAGCTGTTTTTT.

This rearrangement joins TRBV5-6 to TRBJ1-1, with TRBD1 matching 9 bases. This CDR3 spans 15 amino acids. Germline V gene sequence: CDR1 SGHDT, CDR2 YYEEEE. After removal of 0 bases from V and 5 bases from J, the junction contained 5 bases not matched to a gene. The CDR3 nucleotides read TGTGCCAGCAGCTTGGTGCGACAGGGGGAGACTGAAGCTTTCTTT. This encodes CASSLVRQGETEAFF.